This entry lists 32 T cell receptor beta chains sequenced from one sample in a study of cytomegalovirus exposure and HLA in healthy donors (dated by TCRdb to the late 2010s). The library came from the immunoSEQ multiplex PCR assay. For the multiplex PCR, a mixture combining 60 forward primers for TCR Vbeta segments and 13 reverse primers for TCR Jbeta segments was used. Drawn from immuneACCESS, this table holds only the in-frame rearrangements with V and J called that TCRdb kept. Clones are partly lost; checked studies trace under half to an unresolved V gene and leave the rest unexplained. For this sample there are 200,000 or so clones; approximately 80% appear just once. 0.22% of the sample is held by the ten biggest clonotypes. Input material: PBMCs. These receptor sequences come from a girl under 10 years old in good health and CMV-seronegative.

V usage is TRBV19 and J usage is TRBJ1-4, with D perhaps matching TRBD1 (5 bases). Germline CDR1 is LNHDA and CDR2 is SQIVND (reference sequence). V lost 5 bases and J lost 8, with 15 bases in between. CDR3 length equals 14 residues. In DNA, the CDR3 is TGTGCCAGTAGTGAGACAGCCAGTCGAGAAAAACTGTTTTTT. It translates to CASSETASREKLFF. Full variable domain (missing parts from reference TRBV19 and TRBJ1-4): DGGITQSPKYLFRKEGQNVTLSCEQNLNHDAMYWYRQDPGQGLRLIYYSQIVNDFQKGDIAEGYSVSREKKESFPLTVTSAQKNPTAFYLCASSETASREKLFFGSGTQLSVL.

This clone was recorded once. The J gene is TRBJ1-5, the V gene TRBV7-2; 8 nucleotides align to TRBD1. Germline lookup yields CDR1 SGHTA and CDR2 FQGNSA. The CDR3 consists of 14 residues. V was pared by 2 bases and J by 8 bases, with 5 bases of the junction left unmatched. CDR3 sequence reads: CASSLRTGSEPQHF. The CDR3 DNA sequence: TGTGCCAGCAGCTTAAGGACAGGGAGTGAGCCCCAGCATTTT.

The chain has TRBV6-1 and TRBJ2-7; TRBD1 matches at 9 bases. Losses at the gene ends were 4 bases for V and 5 bases for J; bases not matched to a gene: 6. The CDR3 spans 14 residues. Germline lookup yields CDR1 MNHNS and CDR2 SASEGT. The CDR3 DNA is TGTGCCAGCAGTGTGACAGGGGGTCGGAACGAGCAGTACTTC. Encoded protein: CASSVTGGRNEQYF.

This chain connects TRBV6-6 to TRBJ1-1; D is ambiguous. The CDR3 extends over 14 amino acids. From germline, CDR1 is MNHNY and CDR2 SVGAGI (reference sequence). The ends were cut back, 3 bases at V and 0 bases at J, with 8 bases in the middle. The CDR3, as DNA: TGTGCCAGCAGTTATCCAGGTTTGAACACTGAAGCTTTCTTT. Protein product: CASSYPGLNTEAFF.

V is TRBV6-1 and J is TRBJ2-5, with 15 bases that match TRBD2. The length of the CDR3 is 17 residues. Germline loops: CDR1 MNHNS, CDR2 SASEGT. With V trimmed by 4 bases and J by 2 bases, 5 bases remained unmatched. The CDR3 spells CASSGKGLAGGQETQYF. In DNA, the CDR3 is TGTGCCAGCAGTGGAAAAGGACTAGCGGGAGGGCAAGAGACCCAGTACTTC.

The V gene is TRBV7-9, the J gene TRBJ2-1, with D perhaps matching TRBD2 (6 bases). V lost 11 bases, J lost 8 bases, and 25 bases lay in between. Germline-derived CDR1 and CDR2 are SEHNR and FQNEAQ (reference sequence). The CDR3 is made up of 15 amino acids. The CDR3 protein is CADDDGGGGGDEQFF. For the CDR3, the DNA is TGTGCCGATGACGACGGGGGAGGCGGTGGAGATGAGCAGTTCTTC. The whole variable domain, remainder taken from reference TRBV7-9 and TRBJ2-1, is DTGVSQNPRHKITKRGQNVTFRCDPISEHNRLYWYRQTLGQGPEFLTYFQNEAQLEKSRLLSDRFSAERPKGSFSTLEIQRTEQGDSAMYLCADDDGGGGGDEQFFGPGTRLTVL.

This chain uses TRBV9 with TRBJ1-3; 9 bases fit TRBD1. With V trimmed by 2 bases and J by 4 bases, 1 base remained unmatched. Germline-derived CDR1 and CDR2 are SGDLS and YYNGEE. There are 14 residues in the CDR3. The CDR3 is CASSVDRGGNTIYF. The CDR3 DNA reads TGTGCCAGCAGCGTGGACAGGGGAGGAAACACCATATATTTT.

This chain uses TRBV7-9 with TRBJ1-1; D is unclear. Per germline, CDR1 SEHNR and CDR2 FQNEAQ (reference sequence). Trimming removed 3 bases at V and 8 bases at J, with 7 bases between. The length of the CDR3 is 11 residues. As DNA, the CDR3 is TGTGCCAGCAGCTTCGCGGGGGAAGCTTTCTTT. Amino acid sequence: CASSFAGEAFF.

The chain uses TRBV29-1 and TRBJ1-5; no definite D call. In germline, CDR1 is SQVTM, CDR2 ANQGSEA. CDR3 length: 13 amino acids. Trimming left V 4 bases short and J 3 bases short, with 10 bases between. The CDR3 DNA sequence: TGCAGCGTTGCCAGCGGCACCAATCAGCCCCAGCATTTT. Translating gives CSVASGTNQPQHF. Full variable domain (missing parts from reference TRBV29-1 and TRBJ1-5): SAVISQKPSRDICQRGTSLTIQCQVDSQVTMMFWYRQQPGQSLTLIATANQGSEATYESGFVIDKFPISRPNLTFSTLTVSNMSPEDSSIYLCSVASGTNQPQHFGDGTRLSIL.

This clone came up a few times. This chain connects TRBV11-1 to TRBJ2-3, with D hard to call. The germline gives CDR1 SGHAT, CDR2 FQDESV (reference sequence). Trimming shortened V by 5 bases and J by 4 bases, and 22 bases separated the two germline ends. The CDR3 has 17 residues. The CDR3, as DNA: TGTGCCAGCAGCCACCTTGACTCTGACTTTCTGGCAGATACGCAGTATTTT. Protein: CASSHLDSDFLADTQYF.

V usage is TRBV7-9 and J usage is TRBJ2-7, with TRBD1 matching 10 bases. This CDR3 contains 15 residues. After removal of 1 base from V and 3 bases from J, the junction contained 3 bases not matched to a gene. Per the germline V gene, CDR1 is SEHNR and CDR2 is FQNEAQ (reference sequence). The CDR3 coding sequence is TGTGCCAGCAGCTTAGGGGGGGACAGGGGCTACGAGCAGTACTTC. As protein: CASSLGGDRGYEQYF.

V is TRBV19 and J is TRBJ1-1; possible D gene TRBD1, 6 bases. Germline CDR1 and CDR2: LNHDA and SQIVND (reference sequence). V was pared by 4 bases and J by 11 bases, with 17 bases between. The CDR3 consists of 13 residues. The CDR3 DNA follows: TGTGCCAGTAGTACGACCGGACAGTTCTTGGCTTTCTTT. This codes for CASSTTGQFLAFF.

The table lists this clone with a few counts. This chain joins TRBV27 and TRBJ2-2; possibly TRBD2 for D (6 bases). CDR3 size: 18 residues. With 2 bases removed from V and 1 base from J, the gap between germline ends came to 17 bases. Germline V gene sequence: CDR1 MNHEY, CDR2 SMNVEV (reference sequence). The CDR3 DNA reads TGTGCCAGCAGTTTAACGGCGCTAGCGAGCTTGAACACCGGGGAGCTGTTTTTT. Protein sequence: CASSLTALASLNTGELFF.

This clone is a singleton in its sample. This chain connects TRBV5-4 to TRBJ2-7, with TRBD2 matching 10 bases. V gave up 1 base and J gave up 0 bases; unmatched junction bases: 4. Germline CDR1 is SGHNT and CDR2 is YYREEE (reference sequence). The CDR3 runs 16 residues. The CDR3 here is CASSLSAGGHSYEQYF. DNA of the CDR3: TGTGCCAGCAGCTTGTCAGCGGGAGGGCACTCCTACGAGCAGTACTTC.

This chain uses TRBV18 with TRBJ1-1, with a possible D match to TRBD1 (5 bases). This CDR3 region has 13 residues. Germline loops: CDR1 KGHSH, CDR2 LQKENI. Trimming stripped 6 bases from V and 1 base from J, with 9 bases between. The CDR3 region has the DNA TGTGCCAGCTCCCACGACAGGAACACTGAAGCTTTCTTT. Protein product: CASSHDRNTEAFF.

This clone was recorded a few times. This chain links TRBV7-2 with TRBJ2-7; D is perhaps TRBD1 (6 bases). CDR3 size: 14 residues. V was trimmed by 3 bases and J by 3 bases, leaving 12 bases between them. Germline CDR1 and CDR2: SGHTA and FQGNSA. The CDR3 coding sequence is TGTGCCAGCAGCTTCCCCGGACAGTACTACGAGCAGTACTTC. Protein sequence: CASSFPGQYYEQYF.

This sequence joins TRBV9 and TRBJ2-3; the match to TRBD1 covers 7 bases. Looked up from germline, CDR1 is SGDLS and CDR2 is YYNGEE. The ends lost 3 bases at V and 4 bases at J; junction bases unmatched: 5. The CDR3 consists of 14 residues. The CDR3 region is CASSAGTDADTQYF. CDR3 nucleotides: TGTGCCAGCAGCGCCGGGACAGATGCAGATACGCAGTATTTT.

This clone was detected once. The chain joins TRBV2 to TRBJ1-2, with TRBD1 matching over 7 bases. The CDR3 totals 12 residues. The V segment lost 4 bases and the J segment 8 bases; nucleotides outside the gene matches: 4. Looked up from germline, CDR1 is SNHLY and CDR2 is FYNNEI. The DNA for the CDR3 is TGTGCCAGCAGTGGAGACAGGGACGGCTACACCTTC. Protein product: CASSGDRDGYTF. The entire variable domain, with the rest obtained from reference TRBV2 and TRBJ1-2, is as follows: EPEVTQTPSHQVTQMGQEVILRCVPISNHLYFYWYRQILGQKVEFLVSFYNNEISEKSEIFDDQFSVERPDGSNFTLKIRSTKLEDSAMYFCASSGDRDGYTFGSGTRLTVV.

This chain links TRBV7-2 with TRBJ2-3, with D perhaps TRBD2 (7 bases). Deletions cut 2 bases from V and 4 bases from J, with 16 bases between. The CDR3 extends over 16 amino acids. Germline CDR1 reads SGHTA; CDR2 reads FQGNSA. The CDR3 region has the DNA TGTGCCAGCAGCTTATTGGGGGGGCTAGCGGCAGATACGCAGTATTTT. It specifies CASSLLGGLAADTQYF.

This clone was counted a single time. The chain is built from TRBV9 and TRBJ2-2; 7 bases are a match to TRBD2. The CDR3 extends over 17 amino acids. With 0 bases clipped from V and 0 bases from J, the junction kept 5 bases outside the gene matches. The germline V gene has CDR1 SGDLS and CDR2 YYNGEE. The CDR3 is CASSVAPGLPNTGELFF. CDR3 bases: TGTGCCAGCAGCGTAGCTCCGGGACTACCGAACACCGGGGAGCTGTTTTTT.

Here the CDR3 DNA reads TGTGCCAGTGAAGGGGGCGCCGGTGAAAAACTGTTTTTT. Its translation is CASEGGAGEKLFF. The V and J genes are TRBV2 and TRBJ1-4; 7 bases map to TRBD1. Trimming took 9 bases from V and 7 from J; bases not matched to a gene: 8. CDR1 is SNHLY and CDR2 is FYNNEI in the germline V gene. The CDR3 length is 13 residues.

CDR3 residues: CAWRLPGGTDTQYF. CDR3 bases: TGTGCCTGGAGGCTTCCGGGGGGCACAGATACGCAGTATTTT. The genes are TRBV30 and TRBJ2-3, with D perhaps TRBD2 (6 bases). Germline V CDR1 and CDR2: GTSNPN, SVGIG (reference sequence). V lost 3 bases to trimming and J lost 1 base, with 11 bases between them. The CDR3 contains 14 residues.

The chain couples TRBV18 to TRBJ2-7; 7 bases map to TRBD2. The junction had 7 bases not matched to a gene; V was cut back by 0 bases and J by 2 bases. Germline CDR1 KGHSH, CDR2 LQKENI. There are 16 residues in the CDR3. CDR3 residues: CASSPPGGSGTYEQYF. DNA of the CDR3: TGTGCCAGCTCACCACCGGGCGGGAGTGGTACCTACGAGCAGTACTTC. Full variable domain (outside the CDR3, taken from reference TRBV18 and TRBJ2-7): NAGVMQNPRHLVRRRGQEARLRCSPMKGHSHVYWYRQLPEEGLKFMVYLQKENIIDESGMPKERFSAEFPKEGPSILRIQQVVRGDSAAYFCASSPPGGSGTYEQYFGPGTRLTVT.

The rearrangement uses TRBV19 and TRBJ1-1, with 7 bases matching TRBD1. J lost 1 base, V lost 2 bases, and 4 bases had no gene match. Germline lookup yields CDR1 LNHDA and CDR2 SQIVND (reference sequence). The CDR3 is made up of 15 amino acids. The CDR3 loop reads CASSISGQANTEAFF. Here the CDR3 DNA reads TGTGCCAGTAGTATATCAGGACAGGCGAACACTGAAGCTTTCTTT. The entire variable domain, with the rest obtained from reference TRBV19 and TRBJ1-1, is as follows: DGGITQSPKYLFRKEGQNVTLSCEQNLNHDAMYWYRQDPGQGLRLIYYSQIVNDFQKGDIAEGYSVSREKKESFPLTVTSAQKNPTAFYLCASSISGQANTEAFFGQGTRLTVV.

This rearrangement joins TRBV30 to TRBJ2-6; 7 bases align to TRBD1. Germline V gene sequence: CDR1 GTSNPN, CDR2 SVGIG (reference sequence). The junction had 13 bases not matched to a gene; V was cut back by 8 bases and J by 3 bases. CDR3 length: 16 residues. CDR3 sequence: CAITGVPTVGANVLTF. The CDR3 DNA follows: TGTGCCATTACAGGGGTCCCAACTGTTGGGGCCAACGTCCTGACTTTC.

V is TRBV6-5 and J is TRBJ2-1; D is unresolved. This CDR3 region has 15 residues. Deletions cut 5 bases from V and 0 bases from J, with 11 bases between. CDR1 MNHEY and CDR2 SVGAGI come from the germline V gene. The CDR3, as DNA: TGTGCCAGCAGTCTAGTCTGGAGCTCCTACAATGAGCAGTTCTTC. Its translation: CASSLVWSSYNEQFF.

This clone showed up just a few times. CDR3 nucleotides: TGTGCCAGTAGTATACAGGCCTGGACTGTTAATGAAAAACTGTTTTTT. Translated, it gives CASSIQAWTVNEKLFF. V usage is TRBV19 and J usage is TRBJ1-4; D not certain. This CDR3 has 16 residues. V dropped 2 bases and J dropped 4 bases, with 14 bases sitting between them. The germline V gene encodes CDR1 LNHDA and CDR2 SQIVND (reference sequence). The complete variable domain, with remaining parts taken from reference TRBV19 and TRBJ1-4, reads DGGITQSPKYLFRKEGQNVTLSCEQNLNHDAMYWYRQDPGQGLRLIYYSQIVNDFQKGDIAEGYSVSREKKESFPLTVTSAQKNPTAFYLCASSIQAWTVNEKLFFGSGTQLSVL.

The chain has TRBV18 and TRBJ2-3, with D possibly matching TRBD2 (5 bases). CDR3 length equals 15 residues. Germline CDR1 and CDR2: KGHSH and LQKENI. The V gene lost 4 bases and the J gene lost 8 bases, with 19 bases spanning the gap. The CDR3 coding sequence is TGTGCCAGCTCACGTCTCGCGGAAATAGGAGGTACGCAGTATTTT. This codes for CASSRLAEIGGTQYF.

This CDR3 is CAYPKAGSYYNSPLHF. The CDR3 region has the DNA TGTGCCTACCCAAAGGCCGGGTCGTACTATAATTCACCCCTCCACTTT. The rearrangement joins TRBV9 to TRBJ1-6; D is undetermined. V lost 10 bases and J lost 3, with 20 bases in between. Germline V gene lookup returns CDR1 SGDLS and CDR2 YYNGEE. The CDR3 consists of 16 residues.

The rearrangement joins TRBV19 to TRBJ1-5, with unresolved D. The CDR3 has 14 amino acids. V lost 7 bases and J lost 0, with 10 bases in between. The germline V gene has CDR1 LNHDA and CDR2 SQIVND (reference sequence). CDR3 protein: CASIPVNSNQPQHF. CDR3 nucleotide sequence: TGTGCCAGTATCCCCGTTAATAGCAATCAGCCCCAGCATTTT.

The chain couples TRBV27 to TRBJ2-7; weak D call: TRBD2 (5 bases). The germline V gene has CDR1 MNHEY and CDR2 SMNVEV (reference sequence). Trimming left V 5 bases short and J 0 bases short, with 17 bases between. This CDR3 region has 16 residues. CDR3 residues: CASSPLAGQSSYEQYF. The CDR3, as DNA: TGTGCCAGCAGTCCTCTGGCGGGCCAAAGCTCCTACGAGCAGTACTTC.

The chain has TRBV25-1 and TRBJ2-1; 10 nucleotides align to TRBD2. The V gene's germline CDR1 is MGHDK and CDR2 SYGVNS. V shed 2 bases and J 2 bases; nucleotides not matched to a gene: 6. The CDR3 runs 17 residues. DNA for the CDR3: TGTGCCAGCAGTGAAGGGGGAGCGGGGGGGCCCTACAATGAGCAGTTCTTC. Its protein is CASSEGGAGGPYNEQFF.